This TCR beta chain stems from a study of T cell responses to AZD1222 COVID-19 vaccine. Notes on the study in general: Seropositive AZD1222 recipients at baseline numbered only five or six. The donors showed a predominance of white British ancestry and of females, with possible underestimation of clonal diversity. Spike as a whole was targeted by vaccine-associated CD4 TCRs, dominant at 160-218 and 743-854.

Of note for this clone: Its antigen is currently unknown.

The protocol was immunoSEQ multiplex PCR, while the TCRdb copy is restricted to in-frame clones and leaves out a portion. The sample includes 140,000 to 150,000 clones, 82% seen only once; the top ten take around 4.1%. Between the trimmed V and J ends, which lost 6 bases and 0 bases, there was a span of 15 bases. Germline V CDR1 and CDR2: SGHNT, YYREEE (reference sequence). This CDR3 contains 15 residues. The specimen comprised peripheral blood, sampled on day 0 of MenACWY control vaccination. This chain joins TRBV5-4 and TRBJ1-2; D remains unclear. The sequence came from an adult in good health. The CDR3 DNA follows: TGTGCCAGCAAAGAGGGAGGATGGGCTAACTATGGCTACACCTTC. Translation: CASKEGGWANYGYTF.